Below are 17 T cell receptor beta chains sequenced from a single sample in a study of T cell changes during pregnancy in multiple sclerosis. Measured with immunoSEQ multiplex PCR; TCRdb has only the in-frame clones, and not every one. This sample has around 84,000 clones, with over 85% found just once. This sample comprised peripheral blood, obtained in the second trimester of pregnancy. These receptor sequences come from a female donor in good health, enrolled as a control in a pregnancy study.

CDR3 in amino acids: CASSLAGGRAGQETQYF. CDR3 nucleotides: TGCGCCAGCAGCTTGGCCGGGGGGAGGGCCGGCCAGGAGACCCAGTACTTC. The rearrangement joins TRBV5-1 to TRBJ2-5; TRBD2 matches 7 bases. The V gene end was trimmed by 0 bases and the J gene end by 5 bases; junction bases not matched to a gene: 13. Germline values: CDR1 SGHRS, CDR2 YFSETQ. This CDR3 has 17 residues.

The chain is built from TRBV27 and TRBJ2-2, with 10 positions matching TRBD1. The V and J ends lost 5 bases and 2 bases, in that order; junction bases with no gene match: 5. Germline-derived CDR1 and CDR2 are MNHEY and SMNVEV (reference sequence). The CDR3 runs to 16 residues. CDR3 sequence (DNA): TGTGCCAGCAGTCCCCGGACAGGGGGAAACACCGGGGAGCTGTTTTTT. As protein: CASSPRTGGNTGELFF.

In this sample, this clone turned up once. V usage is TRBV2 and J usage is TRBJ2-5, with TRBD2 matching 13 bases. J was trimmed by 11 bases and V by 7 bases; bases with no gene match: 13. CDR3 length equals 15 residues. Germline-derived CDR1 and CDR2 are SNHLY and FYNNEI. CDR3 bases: TGTGCCAGCACTACCACTAGCGGGAGGGCGGGGGAGCAGTACTTC. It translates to CASTTTSGRAGEQYF.

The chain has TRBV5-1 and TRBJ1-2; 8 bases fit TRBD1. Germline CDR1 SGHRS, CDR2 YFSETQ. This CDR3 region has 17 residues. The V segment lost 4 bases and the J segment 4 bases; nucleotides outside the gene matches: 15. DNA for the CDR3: TGCGCCAGCAGCCTCGCCAGAGGACAGGGACCAACCTATGGCTACACCTTC. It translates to CASSLARGQGPTYGYTF.

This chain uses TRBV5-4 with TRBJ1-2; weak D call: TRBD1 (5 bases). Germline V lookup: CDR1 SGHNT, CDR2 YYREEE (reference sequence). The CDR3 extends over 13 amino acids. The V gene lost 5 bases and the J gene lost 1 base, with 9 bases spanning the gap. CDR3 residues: CASRTDSNYGYTF. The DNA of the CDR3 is TGTGCCAGCAGGACTGACAGTAACTATGGCTACACCTTC.

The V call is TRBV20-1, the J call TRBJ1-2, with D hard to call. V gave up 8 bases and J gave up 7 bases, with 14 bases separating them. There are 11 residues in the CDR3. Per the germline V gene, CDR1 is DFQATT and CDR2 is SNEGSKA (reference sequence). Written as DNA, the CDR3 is TGCAGTACGCCCACCGCGGGTGGCTACACCTTC. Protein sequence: CSTPTAGGYTF.

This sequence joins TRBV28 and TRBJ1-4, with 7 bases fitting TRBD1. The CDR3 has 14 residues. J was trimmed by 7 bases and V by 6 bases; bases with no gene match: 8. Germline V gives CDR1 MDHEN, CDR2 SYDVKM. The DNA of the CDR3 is TGTGCCAGCAGCTCCAGGGGGGTGGGTGAAAAACTGTTTTTT. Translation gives CASSSRGVGEKLFF.

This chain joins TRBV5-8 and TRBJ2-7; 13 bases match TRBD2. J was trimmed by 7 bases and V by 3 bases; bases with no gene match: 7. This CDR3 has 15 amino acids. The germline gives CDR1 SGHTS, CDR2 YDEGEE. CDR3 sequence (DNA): TGTGCCAGCAGCTGGAGGACTAGCGGGAGAGGAGAGCAGTACTTC. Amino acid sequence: CASSWRTSGRGEQYF.

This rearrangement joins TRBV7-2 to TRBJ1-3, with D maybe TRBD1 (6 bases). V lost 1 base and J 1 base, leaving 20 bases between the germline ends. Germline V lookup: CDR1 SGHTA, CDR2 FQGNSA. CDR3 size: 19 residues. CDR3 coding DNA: TGTGCCAGCAGCTTAGTGGGGTCGGGGGGCCCGGCGTCTGGAAACACCATATATTTT. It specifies CASSLVGSGGPASGNTIYF.

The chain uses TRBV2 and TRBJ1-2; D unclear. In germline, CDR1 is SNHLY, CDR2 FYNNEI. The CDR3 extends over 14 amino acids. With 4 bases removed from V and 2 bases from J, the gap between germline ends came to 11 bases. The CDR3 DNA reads TGTGCCAGCAGTGTCGGCCTAGGAAACTATGGCTACACCTTC. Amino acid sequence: CASSVGLGNYGYTF.

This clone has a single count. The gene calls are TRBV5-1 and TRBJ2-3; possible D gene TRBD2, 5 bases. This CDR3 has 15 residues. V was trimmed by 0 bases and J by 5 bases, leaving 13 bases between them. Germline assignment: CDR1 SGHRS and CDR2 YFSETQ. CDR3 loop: CASSLGGSLRDTQYF. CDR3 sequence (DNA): TGCGCCAGCAGCTTGGGAGGGTCCTTGAGAGATACGCAGTATTTT. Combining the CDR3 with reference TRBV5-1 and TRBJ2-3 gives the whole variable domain KAGVTQTPRYLIKTRGQQVTLSCSPISGHRSVSWYQQTPGQGLQFLFEYFSETQRNKGNFPGRFSGRQFSNSRSEMNVSTLELGDSALYLCASSLGGSLRDTQYFGPGTRLTVL.

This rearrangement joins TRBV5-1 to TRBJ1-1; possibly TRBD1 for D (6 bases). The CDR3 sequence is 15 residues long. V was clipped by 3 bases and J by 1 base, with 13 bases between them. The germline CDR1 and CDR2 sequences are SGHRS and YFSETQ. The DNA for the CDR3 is TGCGCCAGCAGCTCTTATGGACAGAAGAACACTGAAGCTTTCTTT. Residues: CASSSYGQKNTEAFF.

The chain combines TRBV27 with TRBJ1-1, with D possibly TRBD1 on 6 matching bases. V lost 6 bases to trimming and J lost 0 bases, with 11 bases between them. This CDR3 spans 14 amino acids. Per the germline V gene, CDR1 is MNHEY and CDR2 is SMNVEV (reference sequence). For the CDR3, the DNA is TGTGCCAGCAGGTATACAGGGATGAACACTGAAGCTTTCTTT. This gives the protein CASRYTGMNTEAFF.

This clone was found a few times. The CDR3 loop is CSVHGGKAFF. The DNA of the CDR3 is TGCAGCGTTCACGGAGGTAAAGCTTTCTTT. This chain links TRBV29-1 with TRBJ1-1, with no clear D. Germline CDR1 and CDR2: SQVTM and ANQGSEA. There are 10 residues in the CDR3. The germline V and J ends were trimmed by 5 bases and 9 bases, with 10 bases remaining between them.

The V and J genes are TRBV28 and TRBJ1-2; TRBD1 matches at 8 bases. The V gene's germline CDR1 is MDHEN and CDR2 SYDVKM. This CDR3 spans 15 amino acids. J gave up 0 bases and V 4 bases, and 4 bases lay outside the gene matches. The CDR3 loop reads CASSSVDRANYGYTF. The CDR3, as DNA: TGTGCCAGCAGTTCGGTGGACAGGGCTAACTATGGCTACACCTTC.

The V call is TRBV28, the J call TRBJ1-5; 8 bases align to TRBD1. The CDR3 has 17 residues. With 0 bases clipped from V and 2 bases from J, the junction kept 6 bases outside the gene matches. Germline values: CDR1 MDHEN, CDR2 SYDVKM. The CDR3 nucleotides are TGTGCCAGCAGTTTATGGGACAGGGCGTTGGGCAATCAGCCCCAGCATTTT. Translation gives CASSLWDRALGNQPQHF.

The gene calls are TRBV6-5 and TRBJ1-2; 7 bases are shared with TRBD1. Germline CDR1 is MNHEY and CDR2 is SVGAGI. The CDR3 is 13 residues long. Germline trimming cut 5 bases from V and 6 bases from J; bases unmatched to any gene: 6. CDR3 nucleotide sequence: TGTGCCAGCAGTAGAACAGGGGAGGATGGCTACACCTTC. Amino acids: CASSRTGEDGYTF.